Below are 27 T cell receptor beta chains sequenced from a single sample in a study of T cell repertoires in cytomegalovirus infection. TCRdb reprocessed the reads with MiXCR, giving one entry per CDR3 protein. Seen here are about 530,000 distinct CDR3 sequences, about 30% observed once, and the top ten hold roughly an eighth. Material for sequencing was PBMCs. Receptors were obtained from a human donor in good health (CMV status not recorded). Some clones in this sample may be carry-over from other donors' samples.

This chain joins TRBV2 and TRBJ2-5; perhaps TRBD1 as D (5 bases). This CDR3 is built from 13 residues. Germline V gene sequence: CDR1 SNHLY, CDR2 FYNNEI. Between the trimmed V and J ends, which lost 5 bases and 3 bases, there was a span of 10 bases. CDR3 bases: TGTGCCAGCAGTTGGGGCCAAAAAGAGACCCAGTACTTC. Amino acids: CASSWGQKETQYF.

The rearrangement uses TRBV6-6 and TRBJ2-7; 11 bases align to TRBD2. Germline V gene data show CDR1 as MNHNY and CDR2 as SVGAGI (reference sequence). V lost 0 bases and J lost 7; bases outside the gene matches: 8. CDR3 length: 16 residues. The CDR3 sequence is CASSYSISGRAEEQYF. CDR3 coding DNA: TGTGCCAGCAGTTACTCAATTAGCGGGAGGGCGGAAGAGCAGTACTTC.

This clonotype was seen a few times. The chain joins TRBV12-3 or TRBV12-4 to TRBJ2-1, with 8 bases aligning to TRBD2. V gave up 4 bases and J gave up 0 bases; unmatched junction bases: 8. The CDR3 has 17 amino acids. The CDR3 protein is CASSSRTSRSSYNEQFF. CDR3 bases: TGTGCCAGCAGTTCCCGGACTAGCCGGAGCTCCTACAATGAGCAGTTCTTC.

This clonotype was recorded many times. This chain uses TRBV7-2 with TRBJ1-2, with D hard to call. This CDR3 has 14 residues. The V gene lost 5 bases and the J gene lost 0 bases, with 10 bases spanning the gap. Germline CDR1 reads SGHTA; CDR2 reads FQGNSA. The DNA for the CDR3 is TGTGCCAGCAGCCCCCCTTCCTCTAACTATGGCTACACCTTC. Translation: CASSPPSSNYGYTF. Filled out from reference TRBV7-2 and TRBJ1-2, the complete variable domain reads GAGVSQSPSNKVTEKGKDVELRCDPISGHTALYWYRQSLGQGLEFLIYFQGNSAPDKSGLPSDRFSAERTGGSVSTLTIQRTQQEDSAVYLCASSPPSSNYGYTFGSGTRLTVV.

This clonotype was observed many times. CDR3: CASSDGPRFTDTQYF. Written as DNA, the CDR3 is TGTGCCAGCAGTGACGGGCCAAGATTTACAGATACGCAGTATTTT. The chain has TRBV6-1 and TRBJ2-3; D not resolved. The germline V gene encodes CDR1 MNHNS and CDR2 SASEGT. This CDR3 region has 15 residues. Trimming pared 3 bases from V and 3 bases from J, leaving 13 bases between.

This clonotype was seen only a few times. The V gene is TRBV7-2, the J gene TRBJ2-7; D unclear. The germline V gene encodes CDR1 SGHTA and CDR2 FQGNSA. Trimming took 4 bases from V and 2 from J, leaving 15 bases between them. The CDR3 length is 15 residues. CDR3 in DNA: TGTGCCAGCAGCTCCCCCCGCCGTGCTCCCTACGAGCAGTACTTC. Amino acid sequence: CASSSPRRAPYEQYF.

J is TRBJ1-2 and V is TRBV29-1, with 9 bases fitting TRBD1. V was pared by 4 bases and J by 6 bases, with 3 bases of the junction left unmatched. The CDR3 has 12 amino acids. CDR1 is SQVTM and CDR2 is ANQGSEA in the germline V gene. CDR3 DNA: TGCAGCGTTGGGGACAGGGTCCATGGCTACACCTTC. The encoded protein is CSVGDRVHGYTF.

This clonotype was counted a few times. CDR3 sequence (DNA): TGCGCCAGCAGCCAAGTCCCCGGGACAGGGGGTTTCGAGCAGTACTTC. Amino acids: CASSQVPGTGGFEQYF. The V call is TRBV4-1, the J call TRBJ2-7; 11 nucleotides line up with TRBD1. The CDR3 covers 16 residues. V lost 1 base and J lost 6; bases outside the gene matches: 8. CDR1 MGHRA and CDR2 YSYEKL come from the germline V gene.

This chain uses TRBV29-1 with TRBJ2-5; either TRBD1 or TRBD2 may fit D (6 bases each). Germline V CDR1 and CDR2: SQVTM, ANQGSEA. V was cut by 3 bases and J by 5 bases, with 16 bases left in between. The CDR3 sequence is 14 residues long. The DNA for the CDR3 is TGCAGCGTTGATTTGTCGGGGGCGGGGGAGACCCAGTACTTC. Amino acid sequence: CSVDLSGAGETQYF.

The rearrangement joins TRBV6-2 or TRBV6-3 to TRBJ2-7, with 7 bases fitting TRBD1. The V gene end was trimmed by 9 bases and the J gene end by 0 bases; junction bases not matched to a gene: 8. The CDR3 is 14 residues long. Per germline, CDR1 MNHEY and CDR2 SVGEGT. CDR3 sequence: CASSGQANSYEQYV. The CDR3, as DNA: TGTGCCAGTTCAGGACAGGCCAACTCCTACGAGCAGTACGTC.

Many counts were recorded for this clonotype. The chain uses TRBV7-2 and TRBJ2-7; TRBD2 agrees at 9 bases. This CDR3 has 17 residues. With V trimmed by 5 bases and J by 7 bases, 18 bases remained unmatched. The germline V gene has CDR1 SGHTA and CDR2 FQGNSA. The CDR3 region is CASSSLPGLARVGEQYF. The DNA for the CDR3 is TGTGCCAGCAGCAGTCTCCCGGGACTAGCCCGGGTGGGGGAGCAGTACTTC. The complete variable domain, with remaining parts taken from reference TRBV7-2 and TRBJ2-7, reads GAGVSQSPSNKVTEKGKDVELRCDPISGHTALYWYRQSLGQGLEFLIYFQGNSAPDKSGLPSDRFSAERTGGSVSTLTIQRTQQEDSAVYLCASSSLPGLARVGEQYFGPGTRLTVT.

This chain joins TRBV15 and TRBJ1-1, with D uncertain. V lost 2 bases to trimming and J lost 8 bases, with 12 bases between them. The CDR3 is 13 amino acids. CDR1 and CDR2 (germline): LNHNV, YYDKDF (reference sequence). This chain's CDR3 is CATSRPQRWEAFF. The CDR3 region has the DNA TGTGCCACCAGCAGACCTCAGAGGTGGGAAGCTTTCTTT.

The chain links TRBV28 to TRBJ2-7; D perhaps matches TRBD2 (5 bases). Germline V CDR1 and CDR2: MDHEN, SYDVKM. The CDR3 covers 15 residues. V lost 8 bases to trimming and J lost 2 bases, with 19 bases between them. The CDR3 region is CASGLPAGPTYEQYF. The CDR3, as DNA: TGTGCCAGCGGACTCCCGGCAGGCCCGACCTACGAGCAGTACTTC. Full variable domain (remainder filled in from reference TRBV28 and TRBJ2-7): DVKVTQSSRYLVKRTGEKVFLECVQDMDHENMFWYRQDPGLGLRLIYFSYDVKMKEKGDIPEGYSVSREKKERFSLILESASTNQTSMYLCASGLPAGPTYEQYFGPGTRLTVT.

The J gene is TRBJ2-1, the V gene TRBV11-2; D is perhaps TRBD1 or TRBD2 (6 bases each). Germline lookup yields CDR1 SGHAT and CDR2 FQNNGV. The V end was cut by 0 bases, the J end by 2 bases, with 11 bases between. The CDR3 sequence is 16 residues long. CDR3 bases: TGTGCCAGCAGCTTAGACCCCGGGGGCGCCTACAATGAGCAGTTCTTC. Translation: CASSLDPGGAYNEQFF.

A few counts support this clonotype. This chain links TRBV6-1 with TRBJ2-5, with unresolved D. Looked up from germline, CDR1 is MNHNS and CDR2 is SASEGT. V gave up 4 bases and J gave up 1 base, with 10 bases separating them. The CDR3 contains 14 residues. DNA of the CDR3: TGTGCCAGCAGTGGGGCTACCCTCCAAGAGACCCAGTACTTC. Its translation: CASSGATLQETQYF.

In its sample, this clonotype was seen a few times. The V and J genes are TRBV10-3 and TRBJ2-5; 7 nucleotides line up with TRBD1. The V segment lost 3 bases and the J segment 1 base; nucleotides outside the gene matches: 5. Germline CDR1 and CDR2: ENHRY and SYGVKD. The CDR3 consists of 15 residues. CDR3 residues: CAISDEGGSQETQYF. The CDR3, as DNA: TGTGCCATCAGTGATGAAGGGGGCAGCCAAGAGACCCAGTACTTC.

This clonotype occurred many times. The CDR3 DNA sequence: TGTGCCAGCAGCTTAGGTTCGGGGGGAAAGACCCAGTACTTC. As protein: CASSLGSGGKTQYF. V usage is TRBV7-2 and J usage is TRBJ2-5, with 7 bases aligning to TRBD2. Germline values: CDR1 SGHTA, CDR2 FQGNSA. The CDR3 totals 14 residues. V lost 1 base to trimming and J lost 6 bases; unmatched junction nucleotides: 5.

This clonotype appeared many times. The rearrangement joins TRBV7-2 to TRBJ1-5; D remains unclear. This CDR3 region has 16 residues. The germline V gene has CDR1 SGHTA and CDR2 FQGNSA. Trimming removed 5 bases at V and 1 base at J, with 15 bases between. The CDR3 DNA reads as TGTGCCAGCAGCCCCGGGGTGGGTTGGAGCAATCAGCCCCAGCATTTT. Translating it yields CASSPGVGWSNQPQHF.

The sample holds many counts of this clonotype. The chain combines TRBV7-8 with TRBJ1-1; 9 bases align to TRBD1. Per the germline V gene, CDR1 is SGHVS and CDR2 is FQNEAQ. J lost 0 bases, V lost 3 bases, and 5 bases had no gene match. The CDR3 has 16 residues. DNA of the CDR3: TGTGCCAGCAGCTTCCCCGGGACAGGGATGAACACTGAAGCTTTCTTT. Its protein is CASSFPGTGMNTEAFF.

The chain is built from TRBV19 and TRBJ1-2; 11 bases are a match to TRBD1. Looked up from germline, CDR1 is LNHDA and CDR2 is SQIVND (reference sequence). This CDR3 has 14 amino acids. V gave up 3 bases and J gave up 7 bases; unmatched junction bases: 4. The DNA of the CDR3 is TGTGCCAGTAGTATTGGACAGGGGGCACGTGGCTACACCTTC. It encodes CASSIGQGARGYTF.

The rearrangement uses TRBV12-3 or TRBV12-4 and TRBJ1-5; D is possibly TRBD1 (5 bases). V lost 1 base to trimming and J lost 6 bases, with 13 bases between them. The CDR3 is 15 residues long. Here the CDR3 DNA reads TGTGCCAGCAGTTTAGAATCTAGCGGGGGTCAGCCCCAGCATTTT. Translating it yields CASSLESSGGQPQHF.

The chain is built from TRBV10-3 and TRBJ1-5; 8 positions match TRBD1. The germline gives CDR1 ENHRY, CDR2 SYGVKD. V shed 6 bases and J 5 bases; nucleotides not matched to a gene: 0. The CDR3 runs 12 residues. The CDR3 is CAIRQGDQPQHF. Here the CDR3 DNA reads TGTGCCATCAGACAGGGGGATCAGCCCCAGCATTTT.

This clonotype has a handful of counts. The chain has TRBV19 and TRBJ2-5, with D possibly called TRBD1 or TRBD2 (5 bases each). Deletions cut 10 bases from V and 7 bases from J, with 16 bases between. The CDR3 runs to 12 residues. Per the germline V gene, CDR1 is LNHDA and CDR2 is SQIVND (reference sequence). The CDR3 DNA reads TGTGCCACCTCAGCGGCGAGGGGGACCCAGTACTTC. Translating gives CATSAARGTQYF.

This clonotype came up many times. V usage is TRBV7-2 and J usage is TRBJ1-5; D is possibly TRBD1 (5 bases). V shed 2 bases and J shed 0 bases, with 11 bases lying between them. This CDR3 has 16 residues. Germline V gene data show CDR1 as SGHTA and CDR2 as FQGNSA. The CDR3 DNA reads TGTGCCAGCAGCTTATGGACGGGGGGTAGCAATCAGCCCCAGCATTTT. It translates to CASSLWTGGSNQPQHF.

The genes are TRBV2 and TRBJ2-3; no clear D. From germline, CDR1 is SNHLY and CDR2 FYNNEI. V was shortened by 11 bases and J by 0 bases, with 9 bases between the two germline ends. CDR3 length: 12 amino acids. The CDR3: CAAYTSTDTQYF. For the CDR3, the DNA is TGTGCCGCTTACACGAGCACAGATACGCAGTATTTT.

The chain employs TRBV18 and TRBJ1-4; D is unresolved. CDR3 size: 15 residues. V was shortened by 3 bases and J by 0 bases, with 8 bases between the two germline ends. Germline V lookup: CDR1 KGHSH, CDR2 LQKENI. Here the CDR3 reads CASSPRRATNEKLFF. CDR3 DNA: TGTGCCAGCTCACCGAGGAGGGCAACTAATGAAAAACTGTTTTTT.

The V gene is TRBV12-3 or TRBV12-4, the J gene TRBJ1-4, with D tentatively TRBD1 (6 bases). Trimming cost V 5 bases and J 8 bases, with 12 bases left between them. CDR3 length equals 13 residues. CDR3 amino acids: CASSPDTGEKLFF. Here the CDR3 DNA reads TGTGCCAGCAGTCCTGATACAGGGGAAAAACTGTTTTTT.